Detailed here is one T cell receptor beta chain. The sample is drawn from a study of blood T cell repertoires in COVID-19. Assay: immunoSEQ multiplex PCR; the TCRdb copy retains only in-frame clones and omits some. The sample lists more than 140,000 clones; about 83% were seen once. CDR3 length: 12 residues. V dropped 7 bases and J dropped 1; count of bases not matched to a gene: 3. The germline V gene encodes CDR1 SQVTM and CDR2 ANQGSEA. This receptor was identified in a human donor in a cohort sampled during active COVID-19. The sample taken for sequencing was peripheral blood. The V and J genes are TRBV29-1 and TRBJ1-1; TRBD1 agrees at 7 bases. The CDR3 spells CSGGQRNTEAFF. As DNA, the CDR3 is TGCAGCGGGGGACAGAGGAACACTGAAGCTTTCTTT.